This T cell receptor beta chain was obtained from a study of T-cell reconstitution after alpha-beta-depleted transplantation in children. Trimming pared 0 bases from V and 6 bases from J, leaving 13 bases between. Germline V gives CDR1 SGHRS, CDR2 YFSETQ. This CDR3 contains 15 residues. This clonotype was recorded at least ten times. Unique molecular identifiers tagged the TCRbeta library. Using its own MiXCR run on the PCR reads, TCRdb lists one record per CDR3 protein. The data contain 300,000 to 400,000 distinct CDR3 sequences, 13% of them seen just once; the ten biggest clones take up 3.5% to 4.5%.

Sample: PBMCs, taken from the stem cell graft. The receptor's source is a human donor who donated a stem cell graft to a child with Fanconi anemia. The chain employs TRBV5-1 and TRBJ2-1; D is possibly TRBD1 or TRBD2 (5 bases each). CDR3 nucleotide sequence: TGCGCCAGCAGCTTGGTCGGGACCGAGTTCAATGAGCAGTTCTTC. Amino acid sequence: CASSLVGTEFNEQFF.